The entry below describes one TCR beta chain. Its antigen is still unknown. The germline V gene has CDR1 SGHNT and CDR2 YYREEE (reference sequence). V shed 1 base and J shed 4 bases, with 8 bases lying between them. The CDR3 loop spans 14 amino acids. PCR used 60 Vbeta primers and 13 Jbeta primers. Sequenced by immunoSEQ multiplex PCR; TCRdb stores in-frame clones only, minus some. The sample contains about 96,000 clones, around 79% of which appear only once. The data are from a study of cytomegalovirus exposure and HLA in healthy donors. Study results and limitations: Presence/absence analyses supposed approximately even sequencing depth among donors. A later analysis linked a missense DCLRE1C variant to TCR beta V- and J-gene trimming. A later analysis found most CMV-associated TCR beta chains apparently HLA-restricted.

J is TRBJ1-4 and V is TRBV5-4; D is uncertain. This TCR was sampled from a female donor in good health and CMV-seropositive. The sequencing sample was made of PBMCs. CDR3 sequence: CASSLSGLNEKLFF. In DNA, the CDR3 is TGTGCCAGCAGCTTGAGCGGGCTTAATGAAAAACTGTTTTTT.